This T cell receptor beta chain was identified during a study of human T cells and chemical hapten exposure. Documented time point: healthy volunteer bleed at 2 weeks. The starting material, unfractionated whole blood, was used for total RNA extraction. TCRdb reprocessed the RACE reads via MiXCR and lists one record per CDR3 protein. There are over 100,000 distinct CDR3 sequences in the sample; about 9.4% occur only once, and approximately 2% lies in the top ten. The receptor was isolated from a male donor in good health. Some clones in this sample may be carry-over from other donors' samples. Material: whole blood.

CDR3 protein: CASSFQSQETQYF. The CDR3 coding sequence is TGTGCCAGCAGTTTCCAGAGCCAAGAGACCCAGTACTTC. J is TRBJ2-5 and V is TRBV6-5, with D unclear. V lost 4 bases to trimming and J lost 1 base, with 7 bases between them. The CDR3 has 13 residues. Germline assignment: CDR1 MNHEY and CDR2 SVGAGI.